This T cell receptor (beta chain) was sequenced during a study of T cell responses to AZD1222 COVID-19 vaccine. The CDR3 loop spans 16 amino acids. CDR1 MNHNY and CDR2 SVGAGI come from the germline V gene (reference sequence). Trimming cost V 2 bases and J 0 bases; bases outside gene matches: 2. The assay was immunoSEQ multiplex PCR, and TCRdb's table has in-frame clones only and misses some. Of 50,000 to 65,000 clones in the sample, about 90% were seen once. The starting material was peripheral blood, obtained on day 0 of AZD1222 vaccination. The source of this sequence is an adult in good health. The rearrangement uses TRBV6-6 and TRBJ2-3; 10 nucleotides align to TRBD2. The CDR3 protein is CASSYLAGASTDTQYF. The CDR3 DNA follows: TGTGCCAGCAGTTACCTAGCGGGGGCTAGCACAGATACGCAGTATTTT.